The entry below describes one T cell receptor (beta chain). What it binds is unknown. The authors reverse transcribed roughly 0.5 to 1 ug RNA with random hexamers. Across 54 Vbeta and 13 Jbeta, TCR beta CDR3 was amplified with immunoSEQ multiplex PCR. TCRdb re-analysed the immunoSEQ multiplex PCR reads in MiXCR, keeping a single row per CDR3 protein. Of 67,000 or so distinct CDR3 sequences detected, around 93% appear once; the ten largest clones hold about 0.14%. This entry belongs to a study of CD8 T cells in Susac syndrome. CDR1 is SGHTA and CDR2 is FQGNSA in the germline V gene. CDR3 size: 14 residues. With 5 bases clipped from V and 5 bases from J, the junction kept 8 bases outside the gene matches. General observations from the study: CD4+ T cell repertoires in Susac syndrome lacked clonal expansion.

The TCR originated in a human donor with Susac syndrome. The V gene is TRBV7-2, the J gene TRBJ2-5; 7 bases match TRBD2. The sequencing input was CD4+ T cells from PBMCs. CDR3 DNA sequence: TGTGCCAGCAGCCGTAGCGGGCAAGGGGAGACCCAGTACTTC. Its protein is CASSRSGQGETQYF.